This TCR beta chain was captured by sequencing in a study of a mutant IDH1 vaccine in newly diagnosed glioma. Documented time point: week 23, last vaccination. Topical imiquimod accompanied each vaccine dose, which consisted of 300 ug of mutant IDH1 20-mer peptide. On this clone itself: Antigen unknown.

The repertoire was sequenced with immunoSEQ multiplex PCR; TCRdb's copy has only in-frame clones and lacks some. Among 25,000 to 35,000 clones listed, approximately 80% were seen once. The clonotype was recovered from a woman in her late teens or twenties with glioma. The source was PBMCs, collected from a glioma patient whose treatment included an IDH1 peptide vaccine.

DNA of the CDR3: TGTGCCAGCAGCTCCCTTAGCGGGACAGGAACGCAGTATTTT. Translated, it gives CASSSLSGTGTQYF. The chain recombines TRBV9 with TRBJ2-3, with D tentatively TRBD1 or TRBD2 (8 bases each). CDR3 size: 14 residues. The germline gives CDR1 SGDLS, CDR2 YYNGEE. Trimming cost V 4 bases and J 9 bases, with 18 bases left between them. The full variable domain, rest sourced from reference TRBV9 and TRBJ2-3, is DSGVTQTPKHLITATGQRVTLRCSPRSGDLSVYWYQQSLDQGLQFLIQYYNGEERAKGNILERFSAQQFPDLHSELNLSSLELGDSALYFCASSSLSGTGTQYFGPGTRLTVL.